Listed here is a single TCR beta chain. Profiled with immunoSEQ multiplex PCR; TCRdb holds only in-frame clones, not every one. This table lists approximately 190,000 clones. Germline CDR1 is SNHLY and CDR2 is FYNNEI. The ends were cut back, 6 bases at V and 8 bases at J, with 22 bases in the middle. The CDR3 is made up of 15 amino acids. The data are from a study of control samples from healthy donors and cancer patients. The rearrangement uses TRBV2 and TRBJ1-2; tentative D call: TRBD1 (6 bases). Sequenced material: blood. The receptor's source is a woman aged 25 to 39 in good health. The CDR3 DNA sequence: TGTGCCAGCAGGGAGACAGGCTTTGGACCGGGCGGCTACACCTTC. Its translation is CASRETGFGPGGYTF. The whole variable domain, remainder taken from reference TRBV2 and TRBJ1-2, is EPEVTQTPSHQVTQMGQEVILRCVPISNHLYFYWYRQILGQKVEFLVSFYNNEISEKSEIFDDQFSVERPDGSNFTLKIRSTKLEDSAMYFCASRETGFGPGGYTFGSGTRLTVV.